This paragraph covers one T cell receptor (beta chain) sequence. Antigen: not known. Division of CD4+ cells produced a CD45RA+ naive subset and a CD45RA-negative memory subset. The method was immunoSEQ multiplex PCR; TCRdb's version includes in-frame clones alone and lacks a portion of them. The sample carries fewer than 2.5 million clones, 80% to 95% recorded once. This entry is derived from a study of shared clonotypes between healthy human individuals. Study as a whole: Three CD4 naive, three CD4 memory, two CD8 naive and one CD8 memory plate were used per donor. Findings and limits, study-wide: Clonotypes that were shared across a handful of donors made up 4.5% to 5% of naive CD4 clonotypes.

The trim removed 6 bases at V and 7 bases at J, leaving 8 bases unmatched. The CDR3 has 14 amino acids. CDR1 and CDR2 from the germline V gene are MNHEY and SVGAGI. The rearrangement links TRBV6-5 to TRBJ2-4; TRBD1 matches at 8 bases. Material: naive CD4+ T cells from PBMCs. Specified subset: CD45RA+ positively selected. This receptor was obtained from a man between 18 and 29 years old in good health. Some clones in this sample may be carry-over from other donors' samples. For the CDR3, the DNA is TGTGCCAGCAGGGAGACAGGGGCGGTCAACATTCAGTACTTC. As protein: CASRETGAVNIQYF.